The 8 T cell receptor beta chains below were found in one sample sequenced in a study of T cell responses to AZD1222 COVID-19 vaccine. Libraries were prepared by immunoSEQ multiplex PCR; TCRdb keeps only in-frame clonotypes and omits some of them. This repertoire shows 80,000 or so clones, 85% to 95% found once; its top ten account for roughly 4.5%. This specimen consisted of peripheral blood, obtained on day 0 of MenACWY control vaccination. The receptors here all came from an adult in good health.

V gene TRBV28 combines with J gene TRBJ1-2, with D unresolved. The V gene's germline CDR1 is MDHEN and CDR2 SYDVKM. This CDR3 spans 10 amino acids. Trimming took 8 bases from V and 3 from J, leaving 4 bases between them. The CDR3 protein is CASYDYGYTF. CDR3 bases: TGTGCCAGCTATGACTATGGCTACACCTTC.

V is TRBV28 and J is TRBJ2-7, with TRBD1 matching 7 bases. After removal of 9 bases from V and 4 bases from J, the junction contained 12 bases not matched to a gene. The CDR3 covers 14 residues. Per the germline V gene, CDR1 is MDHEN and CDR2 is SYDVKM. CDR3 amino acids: CASNSDRVGYEQYF. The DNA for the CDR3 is TGTGCCAGTAATAGCGACAGGGTTGGTTACGAGCAGTACTTC.

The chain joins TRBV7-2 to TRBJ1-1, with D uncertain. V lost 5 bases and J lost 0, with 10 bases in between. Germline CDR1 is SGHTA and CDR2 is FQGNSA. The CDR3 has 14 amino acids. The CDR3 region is CASSPGPLNTEAFF. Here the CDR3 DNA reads TGTGCCAGCAGCCCCGGACCATTGAACACTGAAGCTTTCTTT.

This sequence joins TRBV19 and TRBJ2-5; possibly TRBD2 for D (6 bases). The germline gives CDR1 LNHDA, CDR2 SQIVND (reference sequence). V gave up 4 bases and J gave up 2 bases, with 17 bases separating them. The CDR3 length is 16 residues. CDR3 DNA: TGTGCCAGTAGTAAAACGCCGGGACTCAAACAAGAGACCCAGTACTTC. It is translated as CASSKTPGLKQETQYF.

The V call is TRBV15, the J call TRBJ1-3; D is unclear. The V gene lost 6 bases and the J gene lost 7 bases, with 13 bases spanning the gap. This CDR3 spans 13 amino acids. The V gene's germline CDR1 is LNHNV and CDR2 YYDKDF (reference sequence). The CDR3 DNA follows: TGTGCCACCAGTGAGGACGTGGGGAACACCATATATTTT. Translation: CATSEDVGNTIYF.

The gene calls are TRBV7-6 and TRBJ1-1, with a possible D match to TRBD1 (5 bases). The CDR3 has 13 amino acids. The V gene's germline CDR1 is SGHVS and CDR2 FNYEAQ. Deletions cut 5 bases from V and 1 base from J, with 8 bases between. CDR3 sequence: CASSPGTNTEAFF. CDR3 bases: TGTGCCAGCAGCCCCGGGACGAACACTGAAGCTTTCTTT.

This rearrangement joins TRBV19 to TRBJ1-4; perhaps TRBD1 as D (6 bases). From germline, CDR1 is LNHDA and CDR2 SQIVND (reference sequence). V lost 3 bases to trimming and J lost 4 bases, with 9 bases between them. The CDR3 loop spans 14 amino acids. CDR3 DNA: TGTGCCAGTAGTATCCGAGGGGGTAATGAAAAACTGTTTTTT. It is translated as CASSIRGGNEKLFF.

CDR3 sequence reads: CAWSGAGRGAEKLFF. Written as DNA, the CDR3 is TGTGCCTGGAGTGGGGCGGGCAGGGGCGCTGAAAAACTGTTTTTT. The gene calls are TRBV30 and TRBJ1-4; D is perhaps TRBD1 (6 bases). This CDR3 comprises 15 residues. Trimming removed 1 base from V and 7 bases from J, with 16 bases in between. Germline CDR1 and CDR2: GTSNPN and SVGIG (reference sequence).